The text below deals with one T cell receptor (beta chain). This sample is drawn from a study of control samples from healthy donors and cancer patients. Measured with immunoSEQ multiplex PCR; TCRdb has only the in-frame clones, and not every one. This table has roughly 120,000 clones, roughly 84% appearing once. The source material was blood. The receptor was derived from a man aged 50-59 years in good health.

The CDR3, as DNA: TGTGCCAGCAGCCAGACAGGGTCTGAAGCTTTCTTT. Translation gives CASSQTGSEAFF. V usage is TRBV11-2 and J usage is TRBJ1-1; 7 nucleotides align to TRBD1. The length of the CDR3 is 12 residues. After removal of 5 bases from V and 6 bases from J, the junction contained 3 bases not matched to a gene. Germline values: CDR1 SGHAT, CDR2 FQNNGV.